This T cell receptor (beta chain) emerged from a study of T cell responses to AZD1222 COVID-19 vaccine. Study-level findings and limits: Possibly, clonal diversity was underestimated; donors were largely white British and included more females. Vaccine-related CD4 TCRs covered spike, predominating at 160-218 and 743-854.

CDR1 is SGHRS and CDR2 is YFSETQ in the germline V gene. This CDR3 is built from 16 residues. Germline trimming cut 3 bases from V and 1 base from J; bases unmatched to any gene: 9. Using immunoSEQ multiplex PCR, the repertoire was profiled, and TCRdb retains in-frame clones only, with some absent. In the table there are about 190,000 clones, roughly 93% of which are singletons. To note about this clone: Its specificity is unknown.

The rearrangement links TRBV5-1 to TRBJ1-1; 7 positions agree with TRBD1. The sequences come from peripheral blood, collected on day 0 of AZD1222 vaccination. This clonotype originated in an adult in good health. In DNA form, the CDR3 reads TGCGCCAGCAGCTCAGGACAGGCCTTCCAGAACACTGAAGCTTTCTTT. This codes for CASSSGQAFQNTEAFF.